This T cell receptor beta chain appears in the sequencing data of a study of Ad26.COV2.S vaccination and SARS-CoV-2 variants. V trimming: 0 bases; J trimming: 3 bases; junction bases outside the gene matches: 8. Germline V gene lookup returns CDR1 SGHDT and CDR2 YYEEEE. The CDR3 runs 17 residues. Clones were read by immunoSEQ multiplex PCR, and TCRdb kept only the in-frame ones, dropping some. The sample holds some 480,000 clones, approximately 90% seen once. Specified treatment: some 20 received Ad26.COV2.S at low or high dose, single or two shots; five or six received placebo; per-sample allocation not given. Following the first vaccine or placebo injection, samples were taken on day 63.

The input for sequencing was peripheral blood, taken in a trial of Ad26.COV2.S vaccine versus placebo. The chain recombines TRBV5-6 with TRBJ1-2, with 10 bases identical to TRBD1. The sequence derives from a person between 18 and 65 years old who received the Ad26.COV2.S COVID-19 vaccine or a placebo. CDR3 coding DNA: TGTGCCAGCAGCTTGGTAGGCCCCGGGACAGGGGACTATGGCTACACCTTC. This translates into CASSLVGPGTGDYGYTF. Based on the CDR3 plus reference TRBV5-6 and TRBJ1-2, the full variable domain is DAGVTQSPTHLIKTRGQQVTLRCSPKSGHDTVSWYQQALGQGPQFIFQYYEEEERQRGNFPDRFSGHQFPNYSSELNVNALLLGDSALYLCASSLVGPGTGDYGYTFGSGTRLTVV.